Below, one T cell receptor (beta chain) is given with its context. This table comes from immunoSEQ multiplex PCR, and its TCRdb copy is limited to in-frame clones, with some not included. The sample holds over 300,000 clones, over 75% seen once. This sample was included in a study of blood T cell repertoires in COVID-19. About the research overall: Sites in the United States, Italy and Spain provided acute and convalescent COVID-19 samples.

From germline, CDR1 is ENHRY and CDR2 SYGVKD. This CDR3 contains 16 residues. V shed 4 bases and J 0 bases; nucleotides not matched to a gene: 2. Those who participated ranged in age from about 18 to 89 years and resided in about two dozen US areas. Sequencing input: PBMCs or T cells enriched from blood (not recorded which). The sequence was obtained from a woman aged 25 to 45 with acute COVID-19. This rearrangement joins TRBV10-3 to TRBJ2-7; 14 bases are shared with TRBD2. The CDR3 protein is CAISVGTSGGSYEQYF. The CDR3 bases are TGTGCCATCAGTGTGGGGACTAGCGGGGGCTCCTACGAGCAGTACTTC.